This T cell receptor beta chain emerged from a study of STAT5B mutations in CD4+ large granular lymphocyte leukemia. Original data processing: Productive clonotypes were detectable down to 2.59 x 10-5 frequency. Generated by immunoSEQ multiplex PCR, the TCRdb table keeps only in-frame clones and is missing some. The V and J calls and clone size come from that table; D and trimming were worked out from the DNA. The sample holds tens of thousands of clones; approximately 72% are singletons and the top ten take 2% to 3%. General observations from the study: CD4-sorted patient repertoires seemed more clonal than healthy CD4+ repertoires.

This CDR3 region has 19 residues. V shed 8 bases and J shed 1 base, with 27 bases lying between them. Germline V gives CDR1 MNHEY, CDR2 SMNVEV (reference sequence). Worth noting for this clone: The antigen remains undetermined.

This chain joins TRBV27 and TRBJ1-5; D call uncertain. Material: CD4+ T cells from blood buffy coats. The receptor comes from a human donor in good health. The CDR3 sequence is CASPSLSAKGVTSNQPQHF. Here the CDR3 DNA reads TGTGCCAGCCCGAGTCTCTCGGCAAAGGGAGTGACAAGCAATCAGCCCCAGCATTTT.